Listed below are T cell receptor beta chains from one sample, sequenced in a study of cytomegalovirus exposure and HLA in healthy donors. TCRdb's table, derived via immunoSEQ multiplex PCR, lists solely in-frame clones and lacks some. The sample shows roughly 140,000 clones, 80% of them seen only once. What was sequenced was PBMCs. Receptor source: a man in his thirties or forties in good health and CMV-seronegative. Each CDR3 is given with its conserved first and last residue. A D gene is named only where the DNA matches it firmly. Size values are once, few and many counts, or a class for expanded clones, and some rows have none.

.	TRBV6-5	12	.	TRBJ1-1	TGTGCCAGCAGTTACCAGGGTATGGCAGCTTTCTTT	CASSYQGMAAFF
once	TRBV10-1	13	TRBD2	TRBJ2-1	TGCGCCACCTCTTCGGGAGGTGGGCGGATGCAGTTCTTC	CATSSGGGRMQFF
.	TRBV7-9	15	.	TRBJ2-7	TGTGCCAGCAGCTTGCGGGGACCTAAAGCGGACGAGCAGTACTTC	CASSLRGPKADEQYF
.	TRBV1	15	.	TRBJ1-1	TGCACCAGCGAACCGGGACAGGTAAAGAACACTGAAGCTTTCTTT	CTSEPGQVKNTEAFF
.	TRBV7-9	11	.	TRBJ1-2	TGTGCCAGCAGCTTAAGCGGCGGCTACACCTTC	CASSLSGGYTF
.	TRBV2	15	.	TRBJ2-6	TGTGCCAGCAGTGAAAGGGGGTCTGGGGCCAACGTCCTGACTTTC	CASSERGSGANVLTF
.	TRBV6-1	13	TRBD1	TRBJ1-5	TGTGCCAGCAGTTCCACAGGGGATCAGCCCCAGCATTTT	CASSSTGDQPQHF
.	TRBV10-1	13	TRBD1	TRBJ1-1	TGCGCCAGCAGTCCGGGGACAGGTATTGAAGCTTTCTTT	CASSPGTGIEAFF
.	TRBV6-5	14	.	TRBJ2-7	TGTGCCAGCAGTTACATAGGGCAGGGGTACGAGCAGTACTTC	CASSYIGQGYEQYF
.	TRBV7-9	15	.	TRBJ2-1	TGTGCCAGCAGCTTAGCGGGGAGCTCCTACAATGAGCAGTTCTTC	CASSLAGSSYNEQFF
.	TRBV5-6	14	TRBD1	TRBJ1-4	TGTGCCAGCAGCGCACAGGGGGCTGGGGAAAAACTGTTTTTT	CASSAQGAGEKLFF
few	TRBV6-5	11	.	TRBJ2-5	TGTGCCACCCAGTTTCTAACAGACCAGTACTTC	CATQFLTDQYF
few	TRBV11-2	13	.	TRBJ1-5	TGTGCCAGCAGCCTGGGCCCTGGGCAGCCCCAGCATTTT	CASSLGPGQPQHF
.	TRBV27	14	.	TRBJ1-1	TGTGCCAGCAGTCCCCTAGAGGGGGACACTGAAGCTTTCTTT	CASSPLEGDTEAFF
.	TRBV11-3	14	TRBD1	TRBJ2-3	TGTGCCAGCAGCTTACTAGGGACAGGGGGAGCGCAGTATTTT	CASSLLGTGGAQYF
.	TRBV5-6	13	.	TRBJ1-1	TGTGCCAGCAGCTCAGGAGGCCCGGGTGAAGCTTTCTTT	CASSSGGPGEAFF
.	TRBV25-1	14	TRBD1	TRBJ2-3	TGTGCCAGCACAGGGACAGGGGCCGTAGATACGCAGTATTTT	CASTGTGAVDTQYF
.	TRBV19	13	.	TRBJ1-1	TGTGCCAGTAGTATATGGCCCCCGTTGTGGGCTTTCTTT	CASSIWPPLWAFF
once	TRBV6-5	13	TRBD1	TRBJ1-2	TGTGCCAGCAGACTCAGACAGGGTAGTGGCTACACCTTC	CASRLRQGSGYTF
.	TRBV7-9	11	TRBD1	TRBJ2-7	TGTGCCAGCAGATCAGGGGGCGCTTCCCTCTTC	CASRSGGASLF
.	TRBV6-1	14	TRBD1	TRBJ1-5	TGTGCCAGCAGGGGACAGGCGATCAATCAGCCCCAGCATTTT	CASRGQAINQPQHF
.	TRBV6-4	16	.	TRBJ1-2	TGTGCCAGCAGTTCACGCGGGGGGGTCGGACTCCATGGCTACACCTTC	CASSSRGGVGLHGYTF
.	TRBV25-1	16	.	TRBJ2-2	TGTGCCAGCCCCAGCCCCGGGACTGCGAACACCGGGGAGCTGTTTTTT	CASPSPGTANTGELFF
once	TRBV4-1	12	.	TRBJ1-1	TGCGCCAGCAGCCACGTGACAGGTGAAGCTTTCTTT	CASSHVTGEAFF
.	TRBV2	15	TRBD2	TRBJ2-1	TGTGCCAGCAGTGGGTTAGCGGGGGGGCTTGGTGGGCAGTTCTTC	CASSGLAGGLGGQFF
.	TRBV4-1	16	.	TRBJ2-3	TGCGCCAGCCATCCCGGGCGGGGCGGTGGGACAGATACGCAGTATTTT	CASHPGRGGGTDTQYF
.	TRBV2	10	.	TRBJ1-2	TGTGCCAGCGGTACCAGGTTCTACACCTTC	CASGTRFYTF
.	TRBV6-5	15	TRBD2	TRBJ2-2	TGTGCCAGCAGTCCCGCGGGGGGTGGCACCGGGGAGCTGTTTTTT	CASSPAGGGTGELFF
.	TRBV2	13	.	TRBJ1-6	TGTGCCAGCTCACAGGGTAATAATTCACCCCTCCACTTT	CASSQGNNSPLHF
.	TRBV28	15	TRBD1	TRBJ1-2	TGTGCCACCCGACGATATCGGGACAGCACCTATGGCTACACCTTC	CATRRYRDSTYGYTF
.	TRBV7-9	14	.	TRBJ2-3	TGTGCCAGCCACGGGCACAGGAGCACAGATACGCAGTATTTT	CASHGHRSTDTQYF
once	TRBV10-1	16	.	TRBJ2-3	TGCGCCAGCAGTGAGGGGTCGCCGGGAGCTAAAGATACGCAGTATTTT	CASSEGSPGAKDTQYF
once	TRBV4-1	16	.	TRBJ1-2	TGCGCCAGCAGCCACTCCTCGACAGGCCATGATTATGGCTACACCTTC	CASSHSSTGHDYGYTF
.	TRBV19	13	.	TRBJ1-5	TGTGCCAGTAGTAGGGCAGCCAGTCAGCCCCAGCATTTT	CASSRAASQPQHF
.	TRBV5-1	14	TRBD2	TRBJ2-1	TGCGCCAGCAGCCGGAATAGCGGGAACAATGAGCAGTTCTTC	CASSRNSGNNEQFF
.	TRBV6-6	11	.	TRBJ1-6	TGTGCCAGCAGTTACTCTTCAGACCTCCACTTT	CASSYSSDLHF
few	TRBV19	17	TRBD1	TRBJ1-5	TGTGCCAGTAGATCAGACAGGGGGTTGTATAGCAATCAGCCCCAGCATTTT	CASRSDRGLYSNQPQHF
.	TRBV7-9	14	.	TRBJ1-4	TGTGCCAGCAGCTTACACACAACTAATGAAAAACTGTTTTTT	CASSLHTTNEKLFF
few	TRBV28	15	.	TRBJ2-3	TGTGCCAGCAGCCCCGCTCGTATGGGAGCAGGTACGCAGTATTTT	CASSPARMGAGTQYF
once	TRBV6-1	12	.	TRBJ1-2	TGTGCCAGCAGTGAAGTTGGGAGGGGGTACACCTTC	CASSEVGRGYTF
.	TRBV5-8	15	.	TRBJ1-1	TGTGCCAGCAGCTCCCCCTCGATCGAGTACAGTGAAGCTTTCTTT	CASSSPSIEYSEAFF
.	TRBV19	15	.	TRBJ1-1	TGTGCCAGTAGTATACAGGGATCCTTAAACACTGAAGCTTTCTTT	CASSIQGSLNTEAFF
.	TRBV15	14	.	TRBJ1-2	TGTGCCACCAGCAGGATGGGCAGGGATATGGGCTACACCTTC	CATSRMGRDMGYTF
.	TRBV28	13	TRBD1	TRBJ1-1	TGTGCCAGCAGCCCCTCCGACAGGGCTGAAGCTTTCTTT	CASSPSDRAEAFF
.	TRBV7-3	15	.	TRBJ2-3	TGTGCCAGCAGCGCCCTGGGAGGATTGGTAGATACGCAGTATTTT	CASSALGGLVDTQYF